This T cell receptor (beta chain) derives from a study of beta chain features in type 1 diabetes. cDNA synthesis used the whole RNA isolate, giving expressed TCRB sequences. Profiling relied on immunoSEQ multiplex PCR, and the TCRdb table lists in-frame clones only, not all of them. This sample has about 360,000 clones, with over 10% found just once. Per the germline V gene, CDR1 is SGHNT and CDR2 is YYREEE (reference sequence). V shed 4 bases and J shed 5 bases, with 12 bases lying between them. CDR3 length: 13 amino acids. This receptor was identified in a man between 18 and 35 years old in good health. The chain is built from TRBV5-4 and TRBJ2-5; the D gene is possibly TRBD1 (6 bases). The sequenced sample consisted of naive CD4+ T cells from blood. CDR3 protein: CASSHRTDETQYF. In DNA form, the CDR3 reads TGTGCCAGCAGCCATAGGACAGATGAGACCCAGTACTTC.